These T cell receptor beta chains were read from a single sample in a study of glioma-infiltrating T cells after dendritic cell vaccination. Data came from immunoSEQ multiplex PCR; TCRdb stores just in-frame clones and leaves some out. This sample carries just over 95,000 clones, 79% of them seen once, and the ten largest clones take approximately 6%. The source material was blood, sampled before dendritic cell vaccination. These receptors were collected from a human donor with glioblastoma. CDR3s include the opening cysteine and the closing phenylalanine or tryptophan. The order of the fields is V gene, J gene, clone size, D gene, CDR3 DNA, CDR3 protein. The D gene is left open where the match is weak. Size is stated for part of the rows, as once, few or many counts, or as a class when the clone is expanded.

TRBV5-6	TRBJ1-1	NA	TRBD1	TGTGCCAGCAGCTTTTGGGACAGGGGAATATGGACTGAAGCTTTCTTT	CASSFWDRGIWTEAFF
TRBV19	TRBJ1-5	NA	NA	TGTGCCAGTAGTATAGTCGGGGGTTTGAATCAGCCCCAGCATTTT	CASSIVGGLNQPQHF
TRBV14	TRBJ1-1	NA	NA	TGTGCCAGCAGCCAATTCGTCGGGGAGAACACTGAAGCTTTCTTT	CASSQFVGENTEAFF
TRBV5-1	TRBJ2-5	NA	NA	TGCGCCAGCAGCTTGGGGCAGAACCAAGAGACCCAGTACTTC	CASSLGQNQETQYF
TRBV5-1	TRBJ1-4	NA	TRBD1	TGCGCCAGCAGCAGGACAGGGGCCCCGGGTATGGGTGAAAAACTGTTTTTT	CASSRTGAPGMGEKLFF
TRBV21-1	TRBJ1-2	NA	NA	TGTGCCAGCAGCCCGGGGGGACGTTATGGCTACACCTTC	CASSPGGRYGYTF
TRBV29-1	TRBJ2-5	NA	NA	TGCAGCTCCCGGTGGGCCGAAGAGACCCAGTACTTC	CSSRWAEETQYF
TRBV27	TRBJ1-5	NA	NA	TGTGCCAGCAGGCCCCAGGTGACAGAATCAAGGGGCAATCAGCCCCAGCATTTT	CASRPQVTESRGNQPQHF
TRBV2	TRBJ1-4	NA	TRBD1	TGTGCCAGCAGGGCTCCGGGACAGGCGGCAACTAATGAAAAACTGTTTTTT	CASRAPGQAATNEKLFF
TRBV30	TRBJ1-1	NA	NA	TGTGCCTGGAGTCATGGAAGGGGTGAAGCTTTCTTT	CAWSHGRGEAFF
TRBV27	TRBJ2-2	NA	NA	TGTGCCAGCAGTTTCACTAACACCGGGGAGCTGTTTTTT	CASSFTNTGELFF
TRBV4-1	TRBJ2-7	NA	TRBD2	TGCGCCAGCAGCCACCCTCCGGGGATAGCGGGGACCCGGTCCTACGAGCAGTACTTC	CASSHPPGIAGTRSYEQYF
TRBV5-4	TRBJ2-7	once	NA	TGTGCCAGCAGCACACGACAGGACCCCTACGAGCAGTACTTC	CASSTRQDPYEQYF
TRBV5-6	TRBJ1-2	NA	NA	TGTGCCAGCAGTCAGGGTAACTATGGCTACACCTTC	CASSQGNYGYTF
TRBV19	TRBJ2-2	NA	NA	TGTGCCAGTAGAGTCACAGTACACACCGGGGAGCTGTTTTTT	CASRVTVHTGELFF
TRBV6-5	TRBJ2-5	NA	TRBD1	TGTGCCAGCAGTTATACCGGACAGGGAGGAGAGACCCAGTACTTC	CASSYTGQGGETQYF
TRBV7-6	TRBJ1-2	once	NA	TGTGCCAGCAGCTTAGTATCAGGCTCCAACTATGGCTACACCTTC	CASSLVSGSNYGYTF
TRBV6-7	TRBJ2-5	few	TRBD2	TGTGCCAGCAGTTATATCCTCCGCCGCAGGACTAGCGGAGAGACCCAGTACTTC	CASSYILRRRTSGETQYF
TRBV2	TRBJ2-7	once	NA	TGTGCCAGCAGTGACGAGGAAGTCCGGTACGAGCAGTACTTC	CASSDEEVRYEQYF
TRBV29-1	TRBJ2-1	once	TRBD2	TGCAGCGTTGATTTGACTAGCGGGAGCAATGAGCAGTTCTTC	CSVDLTSGSNEQFF
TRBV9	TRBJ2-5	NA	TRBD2	TGTGCCAGCAGCCCCCGGGGGGGCCGGCCAGAGACCCAGTACTTC	CASSPRGGRPETQYF
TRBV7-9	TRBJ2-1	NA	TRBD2	TGTGCCAGCAGCTCCGGGACTAGCGGGAGTAAAGGTGAGCAGTTCTTC	CASSSGTSGSKGEQFF
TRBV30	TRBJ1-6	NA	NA	TGTGCCTGCCTCCGGGGGGCAGCCCCCGGAGGTAATTCACCCCTCCACTTT	CACLRGAAPGGNSPLHF
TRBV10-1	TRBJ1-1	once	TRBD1	TGCGCCAGCTCCCGGGGGACAGGGGGGACGAACACTGAAGCTTTCTTT	CASSRGTGGTNTEAFF
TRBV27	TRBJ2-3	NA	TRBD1	TGTGCCAGCAGTGGGGACAGCCACCGACCCCACGTCACAACAGATACGCAGTATTTT	CASSGDSHRPHVTTDTQYF
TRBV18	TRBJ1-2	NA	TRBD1	TGTGCCAGCTCACCCCGCCTGGGTCAGGGGGAGGATGGCTACACCTTC	CASSPRLGQGEDGYTF
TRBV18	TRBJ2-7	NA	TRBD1	TGTGCCAGCTCACTTCCCGGGACAGGGTTCCACGAGCAGTACTTC	CASSLPGTGFHEQYF
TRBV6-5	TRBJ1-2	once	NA	TGTGCCAGCAGTTACCACGAGGAACACTATGGCTACACCTTC	CASSYHEEHYGYTF
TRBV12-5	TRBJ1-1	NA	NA	TGTGCTAGTGGCGTGGGGGGGCAGAGCACTGAAGCTTTCTTT	CASGVGGQSTEAFF
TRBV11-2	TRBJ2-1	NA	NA	TGTGCCAGCACAGACAGATCCTCCTACAATGAGCAGTTCTTC	CASTDRSSYNEQFF
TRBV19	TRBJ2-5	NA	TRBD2	TGTGCCAGTAGTCCAACTAACGGGAGGGAGGGGACCCAGTACTTC	CASSPTNGREGTQYF
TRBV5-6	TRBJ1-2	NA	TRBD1	TGTGCCAGCAGCTTGGGAGACAGGGTCGCCTATGGCTACACCTTC	CASSLGDRVAYGYTF
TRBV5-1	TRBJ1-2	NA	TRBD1	TGCGCCAGCAGCTTGGAGGGGGCGAGCTATGGCTACACCTTC	CASSLEGASYGYTF
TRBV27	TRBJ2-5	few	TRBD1	TGTGCCAGCAGCCAAGGGGGCGATTATCCACAAGAGACCCAGTACTTC	CASSQGGDYPQETQYF
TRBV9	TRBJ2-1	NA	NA	TGTGCCAGCAGCGTACTCCTAGCCGGCAATGAGCAGTTCTTC	CASSVLLAGNEQFF
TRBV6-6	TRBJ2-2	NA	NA	TGTGCCAGCAGTTCCGCAGGTCCGGCGAACACCGGGGAGCTGTTTTTT	CASSSAGPANTGELFF
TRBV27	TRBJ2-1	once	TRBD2	TGTGCCAGCCTTGAGCGGGGGGGTCTGGTGAGCCCGTTCTTC	CASLERGGLVSPFF